There are a few counts of the clone carrying this T cell receptor (beta chain). Its antigen is currently unknown. This sample was included in a study of CD8 T cells in ankylosing spondylitis. Broader study findings: Relatively scarce in peripheral blood, disease-linked clones were CD8+. What seemed typical of ankylosing spondylitis blood was a TCR beta motif built from several highly homologous variants. Disease-linked clones reportedly showed significant enrichment in matched ankylosing spondylitis synovial fluid.

The CDR3 spans 12 residues. CDR1 and CDR2 (germline): SQVTM, ANQGSEA. Trimming removed 7 bases from V and 7 bases from J; junction bases left unmatched: 9. A quantitative 5'-RACE method, one with molecular barcodes, was used to make TCR beta libraries. Each CDR3 protein is one row after TCRdb ran MiXCR on the 5' RACE reads. The sample holds nearly 250,000 distinct CDR3 sequences, roughly 32% seen once. Sequenced material: blood, either unsorted or a sorted T cell fraction (not recorded which). V usage is TRBV29-1 and J usage is TRBJ1-1, with TRBD1 matching over 7 bases. This clonotype was obtained from a male donor with ankylosing spondylitis or in good health (not recorded which). CDR3 in DNA: TGCAGCGCTTCGGGACAGCATATTGAAGCTTTCTTT. The encoded protein is CSASGQHIEAFF. Full variable domain (rest looked up from reference TRBV29-1 and TRBJ1-1): SAVISQKPSRDICQRGTSLTIQCQVDSQVTMMFWYRQQPGQSLTLIATANQGSEATYESGFVIDKFPISRPNLTFSTLTVSNMSPEDSSIYLCSASGQHIEAFFGQGTRLTVV.